Below are 30 T cell receptor beta chains sequenced from a single sample in a study of vaccination and CD4 T cells after COVID-19. In TCRdb, the PCR reads were re-called with MiXCR into one record per CDR3 protein. The data hold tens of thousands of distinct CDR3 sequences, with around 50% observed a single time. Sequenced material: CD4+ T cells from blood, taken before SARS-CoV-2 vaccination. These TCRs come from a human donor who had recovered from COVID-19.

V and J are TRBV6-1 and TRBJ1-6; D unclear. Germline CDR1 reads MNHNS; CDR2 reads SASEGT. The CDR3 is 17 amino acids. Trimming removed 1 base from V and 8 bases from J, with 18 bases in between. The DNA for the CDR3 is TGTGCCAGCAGTGAAGAGAGGGTCCGGAGGTATTATTCACCCCTCCACTTT. Amino acids: CASSEERVRRYYSPLHF.

This clonotype was seen a few times. The chain is built from TRBV27 and TRBJ2-1; D gene unclear. Trimming stripped 2 bases from V and 4 bases from J, with 6 bases between. The CDR3 covers 13 residues. The germline CDR1 and CDR2 sequences are MNHEY and SMNVEV (reference sequence). CDR3 sequence (DNA): TGTGCCAGCAGTTTAAACGTGTACAATGAGCAGTTCTTC. Translated, it gives CASSLNVYNEQFF.

V is TRBV2 and J is TRBJ1-5; TRBD1 is a possible D gene (6 bases). V lost 4 bases and J 5 bases, leaving 9 bases between the germline ends. Per the germline V gene, CDR1 is SNHLY and CDR2 is FYNNEI. The CDR3 runs 13 residues. The CDR3 here is CASSGGAHQPQHF. The CDR3 bases are TGTGCCAGCAGTGGGGGGGCACATCAGCCCCAGCATTTT.

This clonotype was counted between two and nine times. The chain combines TRBV24-1 with TRBJ2-6; D unresolved. V was trimmed by 1 base and J by 1 base, leaving 4 bases between them. The CDR3 is 15 amino acids. Looked up from germline, CDR1 is KGHDR and CDR2 is SFDVKD. CDR3 in DNA: TGTGCCACCAGTGATTTCAGGTCTGGGGCCAACGTCCTGACTTTC. This encodes CATSDFRSGANVLTF.

This clonotype appeared once. CDR3 protein: CASSLGSGSSYEQYF. CDR3 coding DNA: TGTGCCAGCAGCTTAGGAAGCGGGAGCTCCTACGAGCAGTACTTC. The chain couples TRBV7-3 to TRBJ2-7, with 8 bases aligning to TRBD2. Germline assignment: CDR1 SGHTA and CDR2 FQGTGA. The CDR3 is 15 amino acids. The V gene end was trimmed by 2 bases and the J gene end by 0 bases; junction bases not matched to a gene: 3.

V usage is TRBV20-1 and J usage is TRBJ2-7; tentatively, D is TRBD1 or TRBD2 (5 bases each). This CDR3 has 13 residues. Looked up from germline, CDR1 is DFQATT and CDR2 is SNEGSKA (reference sequence). V lost 4 bases to trimming and J lost 5 bases, with 15 bases between them. This chain's CDR3 is CSAIRGGGNEQYF. The CDR3, as DNA: TGCAGTGCTATAAGGGGTGGAGGTAACGAGCAGTACTTC.

This clonotype was seen a few times. The CDR3 coding sequence is TGTGCCAGCAGCCCCCGGACAGGGGGCCAGCAGTACTTC. Translating it yields CASSPRTGGQQYF. The rearrangement uses TRBV7-9 and TRBJ2-7; 11 bases fit TRBD1. V lost 5 bases, J lost 8 bases, and 5 bases stayed unmatched. CDR3 length: 13 residues. CDR1 SEHNR and CDR2 FQNEAQ come from the germline V gene (reference sequence).

This chain joins TRBV2 and TRBJ2-7; weak D call: TRBD2 (5 bases). Looked up from germline, CDR1 is SNHLY and CDR2 is FYNNEI. Trimming left V 11 bases short and J 3 bases short, with 20 bases between. The CDR3 covers 14 residues. CDR3 protein: CAFQPRLANYEQYF. As DNA, the CDR3 is TGTGCCTTCCAGCCGAGGCTAGCTAACTACGAGCAGTACTTC.

The chain recombines TRBV6-5 with TRBJ2-1; 8 nucleotides line up with TRBD1. The V gene end was trimmed by 4 bases and the J gene end by 13 bases; junction bases not matched to a gene: 9. CDR3 size: 13 residues. Germline V CDR1 and CDR2: MNHEY, SVGAGI. The CDR3 protein is CASSSAKTGAQFF. As DNA, the CDR3 is TGTGCCAGCAGTTCGGCGAAGACAGGGGCTCAGTTCTTC.

This clonotype was observed once. This chain links TRBV12-3 or TRBV12-4 with TRBJ2-7; 13 nucleotides align to TRBD2. CDR3 length: 17 residues. Losses at the gene ends were 4 bases for V and 3 bases for J; bases not matched to a gene: 9. CDR3 amino acids: CASSSGTSGTLNYEQYF. The CDR3, as DNA: TGTGCCAGCAGTTCCGGGACTAGCGGGACACTCAACTACGAGCAGTACTTC.

The CDR3 coding sequence is TGTGCCAGCAGAGTGCGACGGTCCGTATCCAATGAGCAGTTCTTC. Its protein product is CASRVRRSVSNEQFF. The chain carries TRBV27 and TRBJ2-1; D is ambiguous. This CDR3 contains 15 residues. The germline V and J ends were trimmed by 6 bases and 6 bases, with 18 bases remaining between them. The germline V gene encodes CDR1 MNHEY and CDR2 SMNVEV (reference sequence).

V and J are TRBV12-3 or TRBV12-4 and TRBJ2-5; D ambiguous. V dropped 2 bases and J dropped 3 bases, with 1 base sitting between them. This CDR3 has 11 residues. CDR3 in amino acids: CASSLKETQYF. DNA for the CDR3: TGTGCCAGCAGTTTAAAAGAGACCCAGTACTTC.

This clonotype has a handful of counts. The V call is TRBV20-1, the J call TRBJ1-5, with D uncertain. The CDR3 totals 13 residues. The V end lost 4 bases, the J end lost 2 bases, and 9 bases lay between the germline ends. Germline V gives CDR1 DFQATT, CDR2 SNEGSKA (reference sequence). This CDR3 reads CSAIGGRNQPQHF. The CDR3, as DNA: TGCAGTGCTATTGGAGGGCGCAATCAGCCCCAGCATTTT.

The J gene is TRBJ2-2, the V gene TRBV19; TRBD1 or TRBD2 may be the D gene (6 bases each). The CDR3 length is 15 residues. Trimming cost V 6 bases and J 4 bases, with 15 bases left between them. Germline CDR1 LNHDA, CDR2 SQIVND (reference sequence). The CDR3 coding sequence is TGTGCCAGTAGAGGGGGGCTGCGACGCACCGGGGAGCTGTTTTTT. Translating it yields CASRGGLRRTGELFF.

The gene calls are TRBV4-1 and TRBJ1-1; the D is unclear. CDR3 size: 14 residues. CDR1 and CDR2 (germline): MGHRA, YSYEKL. V lost 6 bases and J 0 bases, leaving 11 bases between the germline ends. DNA of the CDR3: TGCGCCAGCAGTCGTTCAGGCATGAACACTGAAGCTTTCTTT. It codes for CASSRSGMNTEAFF.

V usage is TRBV19 and J usage is TRBJ1-5; D unresolved. The CDR3 runs 18 residues. Looked up from germline, CDR1 is LNHDA and CDR2 is SQIVND (reference sequence). With 5 bases removed from V and 0 bases from J, the gap between germline ends came to 20 bases. The CDR3 region has the DNA TGTGCCAGTAGTGACCACTCTTCCGGGCTTTATAGCAATCAGCCCCAGCATTTT. It encodes CASSDHSSGLYSNQPQHF.

This clonotype showed up just once. This chain links TRBV7-9 with TRBJ2-5, with 10 bases aligning to TRBD2. Per the germline V gene, CDR1 is SEHNR and CDR2 is FQNEAQ (reference sequence). The CDR3 has 15 amino acids. Trimming removed 1 base from V and 5 bases from J; junction bases left unmatched: 4. In DNA form, the CDR3 reads TGTGCCAGCAGCTTAGGGACTAGCGGTGCGGAGACCCAGTACTTC. Translated, it gives CASSLGTSGAETQYF.

The genes are TRBV7-2 and TRBJ2-5; 9 bases match TRBD2. CDR3 length: 15 residues. Germline V gene data show CDR1 as SGHTA and CDR2 as FQGNSA. Trimming removed 8 bases from V and 2 bases from J; junction bases left unmatched: 9. The chain's CDR3 is CASRLVAGAQETQYF. In DNA, the CDR3 is TGTGCCAGCCGTTTAGTAGCGGGAGCTCAAGAGACCCAGTACTTC. Supplemented by reference TRBV7-2 and TRBJ2-5, the full variable domain reads GAGVSQSPSNKVTEKGKDVELRCDPISGHTALYWYRQSLGQGLEFLIYFQGNSAPDKSGLPSDRFSAERTGGSVSTLTIQRTQQEDSAVYLCASRLVAGAQETQYFGPGTRLLVL.

This chain links TRBV6-5 with TRBJ1-6; D uncertain. Germline V gene lookup returns CDR1 MNHEY and CDR2 SVGAGI. Trimming stripped 3 bases from V and 0 bases from J, with 15 bases between. CDR3 length: 18 amino acids. CDR3 sequence reads: CASSYARPEYSYNSPLHF. The DNA for the CDR3 is TGTGCCAGCAGTTATGCGAGACCCGAATACTCCTATAATTCACCCCTCCACTTT.

J is TRBJ1-1 and V is TRBV10-3; 7 positions agree with TRBD1. CDR1 is ENHRY and CDR2 is SYGVKD in the germline V gene. V dropped 5 bases and J dropped 6; count of bases not matched to a gene: 9. The CDR3 is 14 amino acids. DNA of the CDR3: TGTGCCATCAGTACAAGGGACAGTGGTGCTGAAGCTTTCTTT. It specifies CAISTRDSGAEAFF.

In this sample, this clonotype turned up a few times. The chain's CDR3 is CASSLPGETQYF. CDR3 nucleotide sequence: TGTGCCAGCAGCCTCCCAGGGGAGACCCAGTACTTC. This chain uses TRBV7-2 with TRBJ2-5; D possibly corresponds to TRBD1 (5 bases). Trimming left V 5 bases short and J 5 bases short, with 9 bases between. Germline V lookup: CDR1 SGHTA, CDR2 FQGNSA. CDR3 length equals 12 residues. The variable domain in full, completed from reference TRBV7-2 and TRBJ2-5, reads GAGVSQSPSNKVTEKGKDVELRCDPISGHTALYWYRQSLGQGLEFLIYFQGNSAPDKSGLPSDRFSAERTGGSVSTLTIQRTQQEDSAVYLCASSLPGETQYFGPGTRLLVL.

This clonotype came up a few times. This chain links TRBV15 with TRBJ2-7; perhaps TRBD2 as D (5 bases). V was pared by 1 base and J by 0 bases, with 10 bases between. CDR1 is LNHNV and CDR2 is YYDKDF in the germline V gene (reference sequence). The CDR3 is 15 amino acids. CDR3: CATSRVGSRSYEQYF. In DNA form, the CDR3 reads TGTGCCACCAGCAGAGTAGGGAGTCGCTCCTACGAGCAGTACTTC.

V is TRBV7-3 and J is TRBJ2-5, with no clear D. The CDR3 is 14 amino acids. Germline CDR1 reads SGHTA; CDR2 reads FQGTGA. The V gene lost 2 bases and the J gene lost 1 base, with 8 bases spanning the gap. CDR3 in amino acids: CASSLSAAQETQYF. For the CDR3, the DNA is TGTGCCAGCAGCTTATCGGCAGCCCAAGAGACCCAGTACTTC.

This clonotype was seen a handful of times. The rearrangement links TRBV6-2 or TRBV6-3 to TRBJ2-3, with 7 bases identical to TRBD2. CDR3 length: 13 residues. V trimming: 6 bases; J trimming: 7 bases; junction bases outside the gene matches: 7. The germline CDR1 and CDR2 sequences are MNHEY and SVGEGT. The CDR3 loop is CASRRTSYHTQYF. The CDR3, as DNA: TGTGCCAGCAGGAGGACTAGTTACCATACGCAGTATTTT.

The chain has TRBV7-3 and TRBJ2-1, with 9 nucleotides matching TRBD1. The germline V gene has CDR1 SGHTA and CDR2 FQGTGA. There are 17 residues in the CDR3. The junction had 8 bases not matched to a gene; V was cut back by 0 bases and J by 5 bases. The CDR3 region is CASSLTSGTGLDNEQFF. The DNA of the CDR3 is TGTGCCAGCAGCTTAACGAGCGGGACAGGGCTGGACAATGAGCAGTTCTTC.

The genes are TRBV7-8 and TRBJ2-5; D is perhaps TRBD1 (5 bases). The ends were cut back, 4 bases at V and 4 bases at J, with 13 bases in the middle. This CDR3 comprises 14 residues. Germline-derived CDR1 and CDR2 are SGHVS and FQNEAQ. In DNA form, the CDR3 reads TGTGCCAGCAGCTCAAACACCCAGGGAGAGACCCAGTACTTC. Translating gives CASSSNTQGETQYF.

The chain joins TRBV12-3 or TRBV12-4 to TRBJ2-2, with TRBD2 as a possible D gene (5 bases). CDR3 length: 16 residues. V gave up 5 bases and J gave up 1 base, with 14 bases separating them. The CDR3 DNA is TGTGCCAGCAGTGAGGGAACTACTCTGAACACCGGGGAGCTGTTTTTT. Translating gives CASSEGTTLNTGELFF.

The chain uses TRBV7-8 and TRBJ1-4, with 7 bases matching TRBD1. Trimming at V came to 5 bases and at J to 8 bases, leaving 5 bases not matched to a gene. Germline V gives CDR1 SGHVS, CDR2 FQNEAQ. CDR3 length: 13 amino acids. DNA of the CDR3: TGTGCCAGCAGCACAGGGGTTCGCGAAAAACTGTTTTTT. Encoded protein: CASSTGVREKLFF.

V gene TRBV2 combines with J gene TRBJ1-2; D possibly corresponds to TRBD1 (6 bases). V lost 1 base, J lost 11 bases, and 17 bases lay in between. This CDR3 spans 14 amino acids. The V gene's germline CDR1 is SNHLY and CDR2 FYNNEI. The CDR3 sequence is CASSEDRVPPGYTF. The CDR3 region has the DNA TGTGCCAGCAGTGAAGACAGGGTGCCGCCAGGGTACACCTTC. The full variable domain, in which reference TRBV2 and TRBJ1-2 provide the parts outside the CDR3, is EPEVTQTPSHQVTQMGQEVILRCVPISNHLYFYWYRQILGQKVEFLVSFYNNEISEKSEIFDDQFSVERPDGSNFTLKIRSTKLEDSAMYFCASSEDRVPPGYTFGSGTRLTVV.

The genes are TRBV6-5 and TRBJ1-6; 9 nucleotides match TRBD1. The germline V gene has CDR1 MNHEY and CDR2 SVGAGI. The CDR3 runs to 15 residues. V trimming: 4 bases; J trimming: 10 bases; junction bases outside the gene matches: 8. CDR3 protein: CASSSQGAIDSPLHF. The CDR3 DNA reads as TGTGCCAGCAGTTCACAGGGGGCGATTGACTCACCCCTCCACTTT.